This T cell receptor (beta chain) was found in a study of cytomegalovirus exposure and HLA in healthy donors. Across the study: T cells numbering some 170 million yielded 100 million to 120 million unique TCR beta sequences in an earlier analysis. Tens of millions of unique TCR sequences came from HLA-typed donors in an early release. Findings of the study overall: Later analysis suggested links between common viral pathogens and several top significant clusters.

It was with 60 Vbeta and 13 Jbeta primers that the PCR ran. Libraries were prepared by immunoSEQ multiplex PCR; TCRdb keeps only in-frame clonotypes and omits some of them. The top ten hold 3% of the sample, which has 140,000 to 150,000 clones, around 84% seen once. The junction had 5 bases not matched to a gene; V was cut back by 5 bases and J by 4 bases. CDR3 length equals 15 residues. Germline V gives CDR1 LNHDA, CDR2 SQIVND (reference sequence). As to this clone: Antigen: not known.

Sequencing used PBMCs. The genes are TRBV19 and TRBJ1-2; 12 bases map to TRBD1. The TCR comes from a man in his forties in good health and CMV-seropositive. This chain's CDR3 is CASSPTGQGAYGYTF. The DNA for the CDR3 is TGTGCCAGTAGTCCCACGGGACAGGGGGCCTATGGCTACACCTTC.